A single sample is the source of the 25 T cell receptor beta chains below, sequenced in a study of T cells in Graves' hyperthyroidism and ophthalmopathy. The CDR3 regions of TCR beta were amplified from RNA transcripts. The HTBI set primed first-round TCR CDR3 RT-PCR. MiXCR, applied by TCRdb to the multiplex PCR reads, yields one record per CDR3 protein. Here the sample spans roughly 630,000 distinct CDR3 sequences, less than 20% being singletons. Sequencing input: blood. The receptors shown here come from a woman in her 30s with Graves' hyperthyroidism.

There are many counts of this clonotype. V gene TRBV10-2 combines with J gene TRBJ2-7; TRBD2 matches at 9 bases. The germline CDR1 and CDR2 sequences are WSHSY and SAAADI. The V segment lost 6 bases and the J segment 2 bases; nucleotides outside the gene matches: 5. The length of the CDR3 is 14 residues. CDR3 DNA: TGCGCCAGCAGGAAACTAGCGGGTCCCTACGAGCAGTACTTC. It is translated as CASRKLAGPYEQYF.

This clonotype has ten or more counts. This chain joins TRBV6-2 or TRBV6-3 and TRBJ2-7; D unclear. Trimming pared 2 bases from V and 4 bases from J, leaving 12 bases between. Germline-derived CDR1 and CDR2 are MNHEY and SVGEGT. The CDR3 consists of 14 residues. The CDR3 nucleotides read TGTGCCAGCAGTTACCTCCTTACGGAGTACGAGCAGTACTTC. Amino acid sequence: CASSYLLTEYEQYF.

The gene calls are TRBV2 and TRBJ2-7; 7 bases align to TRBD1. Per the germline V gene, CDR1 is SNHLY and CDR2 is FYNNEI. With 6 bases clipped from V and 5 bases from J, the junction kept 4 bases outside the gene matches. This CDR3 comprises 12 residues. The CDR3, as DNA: TGTGCCAGCAGACAGGGGTCCAACGAGCAGTACTTC. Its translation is CASRQGSNEQYF.

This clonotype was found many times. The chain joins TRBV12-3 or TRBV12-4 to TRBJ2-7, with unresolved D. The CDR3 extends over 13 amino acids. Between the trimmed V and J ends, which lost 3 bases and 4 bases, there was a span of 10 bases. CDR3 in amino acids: CASSLSAEYEQYF. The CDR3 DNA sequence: TGTGCCAGCAGTTTGTCCGCGGAGTACGAGCAGTACTTC.

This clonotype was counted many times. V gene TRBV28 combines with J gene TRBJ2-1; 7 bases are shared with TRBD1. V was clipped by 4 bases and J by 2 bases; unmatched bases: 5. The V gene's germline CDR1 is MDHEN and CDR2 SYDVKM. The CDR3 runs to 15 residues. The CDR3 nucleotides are TGTGCCAGCAGTTCTTGGGACAGAGCCTACAATGAGCAGTTCTTC. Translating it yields CASSSWDRAYNEQFF.

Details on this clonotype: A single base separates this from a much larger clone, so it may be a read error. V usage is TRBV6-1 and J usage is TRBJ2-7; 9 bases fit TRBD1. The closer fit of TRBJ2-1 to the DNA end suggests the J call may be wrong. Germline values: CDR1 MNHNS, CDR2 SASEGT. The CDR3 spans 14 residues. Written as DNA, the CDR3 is TGTGCCACCCAAGAACAGGGGGCGTTCTACGAGCAGTTCTTC. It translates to CATQEQGAFYEQFF.

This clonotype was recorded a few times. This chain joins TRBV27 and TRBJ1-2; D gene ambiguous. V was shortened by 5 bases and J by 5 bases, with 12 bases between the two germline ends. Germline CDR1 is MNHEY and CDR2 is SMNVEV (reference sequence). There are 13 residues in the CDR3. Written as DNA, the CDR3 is TGTGCCAGCAGTACCCCGGATTGGTATGGCTACACCTTC. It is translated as CASSTPDWYGYTF.

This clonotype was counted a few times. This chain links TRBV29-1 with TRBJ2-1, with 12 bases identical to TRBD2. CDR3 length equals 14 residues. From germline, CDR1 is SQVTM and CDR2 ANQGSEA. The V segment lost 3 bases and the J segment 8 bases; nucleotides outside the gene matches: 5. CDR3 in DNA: TGCAGCGTTGAGACTAGCGGGAGTCGGTATGAGCAGTTCTTC. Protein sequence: CSVETSGSRYEQFF.

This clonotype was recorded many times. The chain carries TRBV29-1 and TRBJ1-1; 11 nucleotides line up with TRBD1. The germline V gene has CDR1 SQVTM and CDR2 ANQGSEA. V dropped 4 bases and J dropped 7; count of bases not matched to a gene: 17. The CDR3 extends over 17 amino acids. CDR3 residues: CSVGRWTGGLLAYEAFF. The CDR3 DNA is TGCAGCGTTGGAAGATGGACAGGGGGCTTGCTCGCGTATGAAGCTTTCTTT.

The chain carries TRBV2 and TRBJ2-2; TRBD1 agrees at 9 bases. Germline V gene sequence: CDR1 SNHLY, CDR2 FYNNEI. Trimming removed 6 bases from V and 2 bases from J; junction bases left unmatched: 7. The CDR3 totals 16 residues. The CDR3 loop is CASSSKGQGNTGELFF. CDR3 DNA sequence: TGTGCCAGCAGCAGTAAGGGACAGGGAAACACCGGGGAGCTGTTTTTT.

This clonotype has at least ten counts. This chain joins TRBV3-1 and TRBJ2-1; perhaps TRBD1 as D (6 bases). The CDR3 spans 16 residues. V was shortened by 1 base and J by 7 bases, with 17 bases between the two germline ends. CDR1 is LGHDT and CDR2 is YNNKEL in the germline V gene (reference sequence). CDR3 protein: CASSQVGGRVGNEQFF. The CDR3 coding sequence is TGTGCCAGCAGCCAAGTTGGGGGCAGGGTGGGTAATGAGCAGTTCTTC.

CDR3 nucleotide sequence: TGCGCCAGCAGCTCGGAGGCCGCAGATACGCAGTATTTT. This encodes CASSSEAADTQYF. This chain joins TRBV5-1 and TRBJ2-3, with D perhaps matching TRBD2 (5 bases). The germline V and J ends were trimmed by 3 bases and 4 bases, with 9 bases remaining between them. Germline V gene sequence: CDR1 SGHRS, CDR2 YFSETQ. CDR3 length: 13 residues.

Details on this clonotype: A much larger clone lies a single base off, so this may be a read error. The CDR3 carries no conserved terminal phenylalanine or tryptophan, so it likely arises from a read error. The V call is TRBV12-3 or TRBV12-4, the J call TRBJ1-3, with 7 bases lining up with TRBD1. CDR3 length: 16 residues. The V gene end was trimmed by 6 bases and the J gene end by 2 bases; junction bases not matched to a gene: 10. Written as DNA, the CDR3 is TGTGCCAGCAGCCTTACGACCGGGACAGCTGGAAACACCATATATCTT. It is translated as CASSLTTGTAGNTIYL.

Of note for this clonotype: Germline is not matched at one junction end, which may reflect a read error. The CDR3 DNA sequence: TGTGCCAGCAGTTTAGGACCCGGGACCACGCCGTATTTT. As protein: CASSLGPGTTPYF. This sequence joins TRBV7-9 and TRBJ2-3; perhaps D is TRBD1 or TRBD2 (5 bases each). CDR1 SEHNR and CDR2 FQNEAQ come from the germline V gene (reference sequence). The length of the CDR3 is 13 residues.

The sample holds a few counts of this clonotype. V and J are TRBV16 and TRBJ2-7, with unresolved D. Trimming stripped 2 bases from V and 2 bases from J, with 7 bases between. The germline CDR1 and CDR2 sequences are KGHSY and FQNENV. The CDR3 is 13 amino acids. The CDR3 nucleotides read TGTGCCAGCAGCCAAGGGATCGCCTACGAGCAGTACTTC. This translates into CASSQGIAYEQYF.

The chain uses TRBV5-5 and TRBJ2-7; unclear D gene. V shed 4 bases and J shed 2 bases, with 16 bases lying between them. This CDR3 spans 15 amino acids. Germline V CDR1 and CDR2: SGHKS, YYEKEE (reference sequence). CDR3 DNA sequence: TGTGCCAGCAGCGAATACAGACTCCGTCCCTACGAGCAGTACTTC. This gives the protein CASSEYRLRPYEQYF.

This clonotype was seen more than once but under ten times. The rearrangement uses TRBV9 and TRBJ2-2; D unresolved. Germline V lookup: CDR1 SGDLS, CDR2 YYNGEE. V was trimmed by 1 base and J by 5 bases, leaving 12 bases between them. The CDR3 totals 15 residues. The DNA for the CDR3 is TGTGCCAGCAGCGTATCAGACTTTAGGACCGGGGAGCTGTTTTTT. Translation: CASSVSDFRTGELFF.

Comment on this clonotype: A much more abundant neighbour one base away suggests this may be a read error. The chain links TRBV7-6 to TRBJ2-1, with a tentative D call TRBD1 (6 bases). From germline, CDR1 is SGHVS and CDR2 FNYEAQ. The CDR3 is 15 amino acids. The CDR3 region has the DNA TGTGCCAGCAGCTCAGGGCCCGGGACACAAAATGAGCAGCTCTTC. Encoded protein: CASSSGPGTQNEQLF. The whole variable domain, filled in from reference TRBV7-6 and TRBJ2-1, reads GAGVSQSPRYKVTKRGQDVALRCDPISGHVSLYWYRQALGQGPEFLTYFNYEAQQDKSGLPNDRFSAERPEGSISTLTIQRTEQRDSAMYRCASSSGPGTQNEQLFGPGTRLTVL.

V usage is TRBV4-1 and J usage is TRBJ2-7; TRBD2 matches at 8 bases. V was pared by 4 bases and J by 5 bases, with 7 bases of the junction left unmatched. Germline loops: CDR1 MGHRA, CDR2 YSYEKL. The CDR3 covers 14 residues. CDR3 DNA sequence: TGCGCCAGCAGCCCGACTAGCGTGGTCCACGAGCAGTACTTC. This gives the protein CASSPTSVVHEQYF.

The CDR3 here is CASSLVSGLETQYF. In nucleotides, the CDR3 is TGTGCCAGCAGCTTGGTTAGCGGGTTAGAGACCCAGTACTTC. This chain joins TRBV5-6 and TRBJ2-5; 7 bases are shared with TRBD2. In germline, CDR1 is SGHDT, CDR2 YYEEEE. The CDR3 contains 14 residues. J lost 4 bases, V lost 0 bases, and 3 bases had no gene match. The full variable domain, with the rest looked up from reference TRBV5-6 and TRBJ2-5, is DAGVTQSPTHLIKTRGQQVTLRCSPKSGHDTVSWYQQALGQGPQFIFQYYEEEERQRGNFPDRFSGHQFPNYSSELNVNALLLGDSALYLCASSLVSGLETQYFGPGTRLLVL.

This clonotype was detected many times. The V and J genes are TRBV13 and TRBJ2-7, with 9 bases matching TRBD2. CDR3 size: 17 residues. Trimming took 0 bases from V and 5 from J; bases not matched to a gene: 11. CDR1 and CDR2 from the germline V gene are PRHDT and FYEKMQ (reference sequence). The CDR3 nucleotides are TGTGCCAGCAGCTTAGGAAGACGTAGCGGGAGAGACGACGAGCAGTACTTC. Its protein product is CASSLGRRSGRDDEQYF.

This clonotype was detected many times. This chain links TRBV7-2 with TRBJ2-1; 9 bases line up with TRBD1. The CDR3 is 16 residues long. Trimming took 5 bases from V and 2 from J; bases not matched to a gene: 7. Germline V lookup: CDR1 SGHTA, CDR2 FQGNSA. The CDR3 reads CASSPWTGEPYNEQFF. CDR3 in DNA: TGTGCCAGCAGCCCTTGGACAGGGGAACCCTACAATGAGCAGTTCTTC.

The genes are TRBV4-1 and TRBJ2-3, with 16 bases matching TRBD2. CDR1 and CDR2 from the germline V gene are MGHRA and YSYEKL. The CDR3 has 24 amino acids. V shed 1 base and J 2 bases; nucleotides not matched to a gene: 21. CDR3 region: CASSQGRSSQLGLAGGWHTDTQYF. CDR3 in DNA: TGCGCCAGCAGCCAAGGAAGATCTTCTCAGCTGGGACTAGCGGGAGGGTGGCACACAGATACGCAGTATTTT.

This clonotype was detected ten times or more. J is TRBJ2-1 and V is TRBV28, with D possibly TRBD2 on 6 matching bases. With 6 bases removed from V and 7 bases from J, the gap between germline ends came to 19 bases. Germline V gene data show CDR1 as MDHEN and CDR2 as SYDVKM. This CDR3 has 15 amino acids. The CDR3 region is CASRAGSLVANEQFF. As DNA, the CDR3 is TGTGCCAGCAGAGCCGGGAGTTTGGTTGCGAATGAGCAGTTCTTC. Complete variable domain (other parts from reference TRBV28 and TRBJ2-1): DVKVTQSSRYLVKRTGEKVFLECVQDMDHENMFWYRQDPGLGLRLIYFSYDVKMKEKGDIPEGYSVSREKKERFSLILESASTNQTSMYLCASRAGSLVANEQFFGPGTRLTVL.

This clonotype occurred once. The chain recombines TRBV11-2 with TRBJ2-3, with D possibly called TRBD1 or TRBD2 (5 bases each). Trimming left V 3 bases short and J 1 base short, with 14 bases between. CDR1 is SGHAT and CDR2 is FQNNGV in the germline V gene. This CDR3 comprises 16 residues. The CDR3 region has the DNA TGTGCCAGCAGCTTTGGGGGAGAAGAGCGCACAGATACGCAGTATTTT. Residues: CASSFGGEERTDTQYF.